This T cell receptor (beta chain) derives from a study of cytomegalovirus exposure and HLA in healthy donors. Study in general: An analysis done earlier identified 120 million or so unique TCR beta sequences from about 179 million T cells. General study findings and limits: The study recorded 160 or so TCR beta chains that were cytomegalovirus-associated.

After removal of 3 bases from V and 6 bases from J, the junction contained 13 bases not matched to a gene. Germline V gene sequence: CDR1 SNHLY, CDR2 FYNNEI. The CDR3 extends over 16 amino acids. The PCR used 60 Vbeta and 13 Jbeta primers. Authors' processing steps: An analysis performed later counted 75 million to 80 million unique TCR beta chains (approximately 10 million of them shared). Generated by immunoSEQ multiplex PCR, the TCRdb table keeps only in-frame clones and is missing some. V and J calls and clone size are given by that table; D and trimming were obtained from the DNA. This repertoire shows 200,000 to 250,000 clones, around 79% found once; its top ten account for 0.2% to 0.25%. Details on this clone: Antigen unknown.

What was sequenced was PBMCs. This TCR derives from a girl aged 2 to 9 in good health and CMV-seronegative. This chain joins TRBV2 and TRBJ2-7; 8 bases line up with TRBD1. The CDR3 region has the DNA TGTGCCAGCAGTGACAGGGGGCGGATCTCCCTTGCCGAGCAGTACTTC. This translates into CASSDRGRISLAEQYF.